This T cell receptor (beta chain) came from a study of T cells in Graves' hyperthyroidism and ophthalmopathy. This clonotype was seen many times. What it binds is not known. CDR3 length equals 16 residues. Germline CDR1 is SGHAT and CDR2 is FQDESV (reference sequence). V was pared by 5 bases and J by 6 bases, with 11 bases of the junction left unmatched. The study, taken as a whole, reports: Appearing also in blood were most of the thyroid clonotypes expanded above 0.001.

TCR beta CDR3 regions were amplified from RNA. A first-round RT-PCR of the TCR CDR3 used the HTBI primer set. From the multiplex PCR reads, TCRdb called clonotypes with MiXCR, one entry per CDR3 protein. Of fewer than 900,000 distinct CDR3 sequences listed, around 15% were seen once; the top ten hold under 9.5%. Sequences were obtained from blood. The receptor's source is a man younger than 30 with Graves' hyperthyroidism. The chain links TRBV11-1 to TRBJ2-1; 9 bases are a match to TRBD1. Here the CDR3 DNA reads TGTGCCAGCAGCCATGAACAGGGGGCCCGACGCAATGAGCAGTTCTTC. Protein product: CASSHEQGARRNEQFF.